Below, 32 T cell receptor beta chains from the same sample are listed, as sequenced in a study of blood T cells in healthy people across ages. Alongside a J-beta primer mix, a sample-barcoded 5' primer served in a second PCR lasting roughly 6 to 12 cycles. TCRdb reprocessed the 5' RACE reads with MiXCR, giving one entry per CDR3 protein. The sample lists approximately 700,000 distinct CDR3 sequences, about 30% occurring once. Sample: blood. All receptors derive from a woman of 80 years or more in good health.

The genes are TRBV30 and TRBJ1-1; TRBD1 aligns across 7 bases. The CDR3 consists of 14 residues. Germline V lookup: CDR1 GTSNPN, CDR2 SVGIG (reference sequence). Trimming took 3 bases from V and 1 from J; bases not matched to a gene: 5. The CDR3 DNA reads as TGTGCCTGGAGGACAGGGTGGGGGAACACTGAAGCTTTCTTT. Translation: CAWRTGWGNTEAFF.

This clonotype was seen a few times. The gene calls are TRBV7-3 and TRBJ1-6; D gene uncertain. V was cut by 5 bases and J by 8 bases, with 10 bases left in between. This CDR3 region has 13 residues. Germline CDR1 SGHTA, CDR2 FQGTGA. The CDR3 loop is CASSEGSHSPLHF. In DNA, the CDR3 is TGTGCCAGCAGCGAAGGGTCCCATTCACCCCTCCACTTT.

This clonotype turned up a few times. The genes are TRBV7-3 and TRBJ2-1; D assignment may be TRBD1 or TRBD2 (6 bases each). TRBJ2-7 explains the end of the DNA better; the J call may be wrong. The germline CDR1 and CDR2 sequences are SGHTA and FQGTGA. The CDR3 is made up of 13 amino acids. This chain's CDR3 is CASSPGGYNEQYF. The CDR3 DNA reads TGTGCCAGCAGCCCCGGGGGCTACAATGAGCAGTACTTC.

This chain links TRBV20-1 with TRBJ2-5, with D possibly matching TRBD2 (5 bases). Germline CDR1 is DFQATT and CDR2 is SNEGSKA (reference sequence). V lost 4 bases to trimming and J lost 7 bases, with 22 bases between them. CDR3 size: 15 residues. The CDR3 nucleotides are TGCAGTGCTATCCCCTACATGGGCGGGTTGGTGACCCAGTACTTC. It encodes CSAIPYMGGLVTQYF.

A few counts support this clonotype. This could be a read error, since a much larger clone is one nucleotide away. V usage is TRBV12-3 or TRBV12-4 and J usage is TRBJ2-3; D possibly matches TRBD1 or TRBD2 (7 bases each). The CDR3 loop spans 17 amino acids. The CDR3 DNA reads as TGTGCCAGCAGACCCACTCAGGGGGGGGTAGGCACAGATGCGCAGTATTTT. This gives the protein CASRPTQGGVGTDAQYF.

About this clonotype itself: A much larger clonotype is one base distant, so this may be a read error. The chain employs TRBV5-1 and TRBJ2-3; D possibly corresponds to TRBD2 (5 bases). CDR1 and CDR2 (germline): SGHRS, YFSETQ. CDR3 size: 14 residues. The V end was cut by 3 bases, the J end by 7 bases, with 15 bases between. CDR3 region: CASSWELFGNTQYF. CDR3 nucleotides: TGCGCCAGCAGCTGGGAGCTGTTCGGGAATACGCAGTATTTT.

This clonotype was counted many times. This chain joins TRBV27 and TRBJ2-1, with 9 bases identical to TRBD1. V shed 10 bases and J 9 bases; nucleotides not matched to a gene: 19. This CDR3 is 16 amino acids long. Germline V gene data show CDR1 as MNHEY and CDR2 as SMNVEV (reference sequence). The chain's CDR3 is CATVFKLTGTGSEQFF. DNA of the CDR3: TGTGCCACGGTTTTCAAGCTTACCGGGACAGGGTCTGAGCAGTTCTTC.

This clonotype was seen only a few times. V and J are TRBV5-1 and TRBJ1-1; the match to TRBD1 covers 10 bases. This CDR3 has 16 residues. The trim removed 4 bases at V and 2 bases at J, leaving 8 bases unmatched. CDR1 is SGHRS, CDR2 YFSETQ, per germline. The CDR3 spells CASSNRDRGSNTEAFF. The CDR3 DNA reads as TGCGCCAGCAGCAACCGGGACAGGGGTAGTAACACTGAAGCTTTCTTT.

CDR3 sequence (DNA): TGCGCCAGCAGCTTCGGGTGGGGACAAAATGGCTACACCTTC. It encodes CASSFGWGQNGYTF. V usage is TRBV5-1 and J usage is TRBJ1-2, with D possibly matching TRBD1 (6 bases). CDR3 size: 14 residues. Germline V gene lookup returns CDR1 SGHRS and CDR2 YFSETQ. Trimming shortened V by 2 bases and J by 6 bases, and 14 bases separated the two germline ends.

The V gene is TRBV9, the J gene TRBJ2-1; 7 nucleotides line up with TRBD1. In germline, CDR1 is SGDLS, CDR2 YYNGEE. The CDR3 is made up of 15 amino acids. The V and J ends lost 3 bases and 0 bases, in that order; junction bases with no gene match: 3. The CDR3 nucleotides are TGTGCCAGCAGCGGACGGGACAGCTCCTACAATGAGCAGTTCTTC. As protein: CASSGRDSSYNEQFF.

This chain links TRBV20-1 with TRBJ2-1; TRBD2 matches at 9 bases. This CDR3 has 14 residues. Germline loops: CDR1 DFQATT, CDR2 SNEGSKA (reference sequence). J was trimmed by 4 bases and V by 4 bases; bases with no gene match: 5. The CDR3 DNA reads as TGCAGTGCTAAATCGACTAGCGGATACAATGAGCAGTTCTTC. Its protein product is CSAKSTSGYNEQFF.

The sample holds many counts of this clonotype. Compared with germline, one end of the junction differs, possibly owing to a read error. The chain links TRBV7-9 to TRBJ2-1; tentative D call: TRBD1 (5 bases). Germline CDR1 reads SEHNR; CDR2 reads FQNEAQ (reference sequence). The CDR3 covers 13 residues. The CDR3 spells CASTLGDYNEQFF. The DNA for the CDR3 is TGTGCCAGCACCTTAGGGGATTACAATGAGCAGTTCTTC.

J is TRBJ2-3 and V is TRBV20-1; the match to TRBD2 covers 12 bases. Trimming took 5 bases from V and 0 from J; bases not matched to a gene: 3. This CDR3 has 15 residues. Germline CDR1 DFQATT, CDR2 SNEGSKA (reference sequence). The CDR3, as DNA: TGCAGTGCTGCTAGCGGGGGGGCAAGCACAGATACGCAGTATTTT. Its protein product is CSAASGGASTDTQYF.

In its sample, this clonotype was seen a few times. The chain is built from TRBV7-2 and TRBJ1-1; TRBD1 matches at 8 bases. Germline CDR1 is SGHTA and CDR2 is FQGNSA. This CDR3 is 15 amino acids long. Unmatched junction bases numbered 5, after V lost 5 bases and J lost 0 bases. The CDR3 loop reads CASSTQTGVNTEAFF. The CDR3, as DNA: TGTGCCAGCAGCACTCAGACAGGGGTGAACACTGAAGCTTTCTTT.

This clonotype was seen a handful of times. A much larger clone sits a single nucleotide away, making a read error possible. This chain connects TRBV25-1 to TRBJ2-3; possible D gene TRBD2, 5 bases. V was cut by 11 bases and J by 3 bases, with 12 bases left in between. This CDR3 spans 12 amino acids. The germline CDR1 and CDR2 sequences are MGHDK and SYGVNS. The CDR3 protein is CAGGLPTDTQYF. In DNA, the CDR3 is TGTGCCGGAGGACTCCCTACAGATACGCAGTATTTT.

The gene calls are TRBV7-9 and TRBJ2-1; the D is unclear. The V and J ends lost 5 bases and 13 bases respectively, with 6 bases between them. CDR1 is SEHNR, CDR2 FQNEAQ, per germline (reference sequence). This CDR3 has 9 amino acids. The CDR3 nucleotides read TGTGCCAGCAGCCAAACCCAGTTCTTC. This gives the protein CASSQTQFF.

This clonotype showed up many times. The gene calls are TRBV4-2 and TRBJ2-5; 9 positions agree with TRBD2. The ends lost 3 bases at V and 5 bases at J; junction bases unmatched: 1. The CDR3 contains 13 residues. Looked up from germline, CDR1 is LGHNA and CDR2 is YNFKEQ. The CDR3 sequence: CASSQAGGETQYF. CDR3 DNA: TGTGCCAGCAGCCAGGCGGGGGGGGAGACCCAGTACTTC.

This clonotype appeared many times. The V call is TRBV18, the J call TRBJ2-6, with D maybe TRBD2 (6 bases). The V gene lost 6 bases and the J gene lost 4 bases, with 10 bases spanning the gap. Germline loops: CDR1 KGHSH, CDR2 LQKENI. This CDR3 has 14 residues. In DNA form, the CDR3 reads TGTGCCAGCTCCGGGAGAACCGGGGCCAACGTCCTGACTTTC. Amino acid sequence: CASSGRTGANVLTF.

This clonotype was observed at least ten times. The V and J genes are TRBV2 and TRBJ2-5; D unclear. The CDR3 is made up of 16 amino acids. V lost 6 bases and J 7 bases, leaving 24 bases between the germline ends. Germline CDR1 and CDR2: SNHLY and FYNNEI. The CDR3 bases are TGTGCCAGCAGCCCCCCCCCGAACATCGAAGTAGGGACCCAGTACTTC. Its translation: CASSPPPNIEVGTQYF.

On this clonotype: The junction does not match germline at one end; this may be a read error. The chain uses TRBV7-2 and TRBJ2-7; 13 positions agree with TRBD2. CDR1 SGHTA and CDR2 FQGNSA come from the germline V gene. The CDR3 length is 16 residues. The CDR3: CASSPQTSGGYNERYF. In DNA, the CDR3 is TGTGCCAGCAGCCCCCAGACTAGCGGGGGGTACAATGAGCGGTACTTC.

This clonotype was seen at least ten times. The CDR3 is CATSDSGQGETQYF. The DNA for the CDR3 is TGTGCCACCAGTGATTCCGGACAGGGAGAGACCCAGTACTTC. The V call is TRBV24-1, the J call TRBJ2-5, with TRBD1 matching over 8 bases. This CDR3 region has 14 residues. Per the germline V gene, CDR1 is KGHDR and CDR2 is SFDVKD. V lost 2 bases, J lost 4 bases, and 2 bases stayed unmatched.

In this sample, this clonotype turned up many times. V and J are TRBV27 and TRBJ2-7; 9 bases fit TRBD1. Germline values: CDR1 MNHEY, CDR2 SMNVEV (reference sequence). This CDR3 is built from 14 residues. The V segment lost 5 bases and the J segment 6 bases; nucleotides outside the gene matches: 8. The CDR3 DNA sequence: TGTGCCAGCAGTATTCGACAGGGGGTAGGCGAGCAGTACTTC. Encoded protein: CASSIRQGVGEQYF.

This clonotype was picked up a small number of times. The DNA for the CDR3 is TGCAGTGCTGGGAGAGGGGGCGTCGAGCAGTACTTC. This gives the protein CSAGRGGVEQYF. The chain links TRBV20-1 to TRBJ2-7, with TRBD1 matching 7 bases. In germline, CDR1 is DFQATT, CDR2 SNEGSKA (reference sequence). CDR3 length equals 12 residues. With 5 bases clipped from V and 6 bases from J, the junction kept 7 bases outside the gene matches.

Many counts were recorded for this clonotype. The DNA for the CDR3 is TGCGCCAGCAGGCTGCTGACTAGCGGGGGTACGGCAGATACGCAGTATTTT. It yields the protein CASRLLTSGGTADTQYF. The chain carries TRBV5-1 and TRBJ2-3, with 12 bases matching TRBD2. V lost 5 bases, J lost 4 bases, and 11 bases stayed unmatched. CDR3 length: 17 residues. Germline assignment: CDR1 SGHRS and CDR2 YFSETQ.

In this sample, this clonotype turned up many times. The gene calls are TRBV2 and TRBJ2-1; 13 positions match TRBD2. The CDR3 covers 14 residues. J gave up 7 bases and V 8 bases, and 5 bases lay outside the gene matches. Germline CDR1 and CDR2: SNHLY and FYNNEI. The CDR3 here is CASSTSGGSNEQFF. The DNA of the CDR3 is TGTGCCAGCTCGACTAGCGGGGGGTCAAATGAGCAGTTCTTC.

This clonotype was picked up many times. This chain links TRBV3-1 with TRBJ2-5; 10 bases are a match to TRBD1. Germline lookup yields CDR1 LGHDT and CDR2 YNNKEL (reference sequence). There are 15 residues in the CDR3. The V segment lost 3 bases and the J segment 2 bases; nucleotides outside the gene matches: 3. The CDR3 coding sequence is TGTGCCAGCAGCCATGGGACAGGGGCTCAAGAGACCCAGTACTTC. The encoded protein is CASSHGTGAQETQYF.

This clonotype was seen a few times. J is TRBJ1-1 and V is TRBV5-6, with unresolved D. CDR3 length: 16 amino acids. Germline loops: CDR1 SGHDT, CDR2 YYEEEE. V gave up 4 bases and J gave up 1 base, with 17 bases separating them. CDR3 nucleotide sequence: TGTGCCAGCAGCCTCCGACGGTCGGGGAAGAACACTGAAGCTTTCTTT. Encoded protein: CASSLRRSGKNTEAFF.

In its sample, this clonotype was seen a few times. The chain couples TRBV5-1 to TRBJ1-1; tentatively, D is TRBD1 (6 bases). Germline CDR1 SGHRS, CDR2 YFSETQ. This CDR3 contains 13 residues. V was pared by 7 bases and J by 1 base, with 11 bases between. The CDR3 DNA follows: TGCGCCAGCGGACAGACAGGGAACACTGAAGCTTTCTTT. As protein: CASGQTGNTEAFF.

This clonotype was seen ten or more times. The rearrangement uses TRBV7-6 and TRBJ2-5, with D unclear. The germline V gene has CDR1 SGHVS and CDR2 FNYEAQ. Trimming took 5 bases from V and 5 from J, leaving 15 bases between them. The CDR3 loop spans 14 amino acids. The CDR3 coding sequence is TGTGCCAGCAGCCAAGAGAGGTTTGGTGAGACCCAGTACTTC. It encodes CASSQERFGETQYF.

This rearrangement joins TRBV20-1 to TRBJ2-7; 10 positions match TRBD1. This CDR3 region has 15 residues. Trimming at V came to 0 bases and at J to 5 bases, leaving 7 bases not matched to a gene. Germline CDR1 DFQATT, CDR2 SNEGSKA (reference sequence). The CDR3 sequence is CSAREWDRGTDEQYF. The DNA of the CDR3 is TGCAGTGCTAGAGAATGGGACAGGGGAACGGACGAGCAGTACTTC.

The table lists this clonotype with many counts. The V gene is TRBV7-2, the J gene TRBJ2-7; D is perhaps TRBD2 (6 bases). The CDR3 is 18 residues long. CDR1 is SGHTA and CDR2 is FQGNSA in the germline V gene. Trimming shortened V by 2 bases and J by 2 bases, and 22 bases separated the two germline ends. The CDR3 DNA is TGTGCCAGCAGCTTAAGCATACCCCGGCGGGGACCCACCTACGAGCAGTACTTC. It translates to CASSLSIPRRGPTYEQYF.

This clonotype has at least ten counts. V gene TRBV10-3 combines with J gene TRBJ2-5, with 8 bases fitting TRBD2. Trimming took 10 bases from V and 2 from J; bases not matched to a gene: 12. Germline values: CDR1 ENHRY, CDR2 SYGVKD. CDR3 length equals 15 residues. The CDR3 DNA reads TGTGCCACCGCGAGGGGACTAGACTTACAAGAGACCCAGTACTTC. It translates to CATARGLDLQETQYF.